This entry describes one TCR beta chain. During active infection, Seattle patients enrolled and were then monitored through disease. This specimen belongs to a study of blood T cell repertoires in COVID-19. Study-wide background: COVID-19 samples collected from the United States, Italy and Spain covered acute and convalescent phases. Nucleic acid was either cDNA or gDNA, and it came from T cells, B-cell-depleted T cells, or PBMCs.

Sequenced by immunoSEQ multiplex PCR; TCRdb stores in-frame clones only, minus some. This table has 350,000 or so clones, about 89% appearing once. Source material: peripheral blood. The receptor was isolated from a woman aged 30 to 39 with COVID-19, enrolled during active disease.

CDR3 DNA sequence: TGTGCCAGTAGACTTAGCGGAGGAGGAGGAGATACGCAGTATTTT. Its protein is CASRLSGGGGDTQYF. This chain links TRBV19 with TRBJ2-3; D possibly corresponds to TRBD2 (6 bases). The V gene lost 6 bases and the J gene lost 5 bases, with 18 bases spanning the gap. Per the germline V gene, CDR1 is LNHDA and CDR2 is SQIVND (reference sequence). The CDR3 consists of 15 residues.